Below are 9 T cell receptor beta chains sequenced from a single sample in a study of chemoradiotherapy in HPV16-positive cancers. Some clones are missing from TCRdb's copy, which holds only in-frame ones; the method was immunoSEQ multiplex PCR. Of over 10,000 clones detected, over 75% appear once; the ten largest clones hold approximately 2.5%. Sequencing used blood, obtained from a patient who underwent chemoradiotherapy. The receptor source for this set is a human donor with HPV-associated anogenital cancer.

CDR3 sequence: CASSPLPGSSTDTQYF. DNA for the CDR3: TGCGCCAGCAGCCCCCTCCCGGGTTCGAGCACAGATACGCAGTATTTT. This sequence joins TRBV4-1 and TRBJ2-3; unclear D gene. The CDR3 sequence is 16 residues long. Trimming stripped 4 bases from V and 0 bases from J, with 14 bases between. Germline V lookup: CDR1 MGHRA, CDR2 YSYEKL.

This chain's CDR3 is CASSLSGNYNEQFF. The DNA for the CDR3 is TGTGCCAGCAGCTTGAGCGGGAACTACAATGAGCAGTTCTTC. The chain recombines TRBV5-4 with TRBJ2-1, with TRBD2 identical over 7 bases. J lost 3 bases, V lost 1 base, and 1 base had no gene match. Per the germline V gene, CDR1 is SGHNT and CDR2 is YYREEE (reference sequence). The CDR3 runs 14 residues.

The chain couples TRBV15 to TRBJ1-6; the D is unclear. Germline assignment: CDR1 LNHNV and CDR2 YYDKDF (reference sequence). This CDR3 spans 15 amino acids. V was clipped by 8 bases and J by 0 bases, with 11 bases between them. The CDR3 DNA is TGTGCCACCCAGAGAGCCGGCTCCTATAATTCACCCCTCCACTTT. It is translated as CATQRAGSYNSPLHF.

In its sample, this clone was seen a few times. The rearrangement joins TRBV6-6 to TRBJ2-7; possibly TRBD1 for D (6 bases). The CDR3 is 15 residues long. Trimming removed 4 bases at V and 0 bases at J, with 13 bases between. CDR1 is MNHNY and CDR2 is SVGAGI in the germline V gene (reference sequence). The CDR3 DNA reads TGTGCCAGCAGTTCCCTGCGGACAGTCTCCTACGAGCAGTACTTC. It encodes CASSSLRTVSYEQYF.

The chain uses TRBV7-2 and TRBJ2-5; a possible D gene is TRBD2 (6 bases). There are 14 residues in the CDR3. Germline V gene sequence: CDR1 SGHTA, CDR2 FQGNSA. V was trimmed by 1 base and J by 1 base, leaving 7 bases between them. CDR3 amino acids: CASSLGGVQETQYF. CDR3 in DNA: TGTGCCAGCAGCTTAGGGGGGGTCCAAGAGACCCAGTACTTC. The entire variable domain, with the rest obtained from reference TRBV7-2 and TRBJ2-5, is as follows: GAGVSQSPSNKVTEKGKDVELRCDPISGHTALYWYRQSLGQGLEFLIYFQGNSAPDKSGLPSDRFSAERTGGSVSTLTIQRTQQEDSAVYLCASSLGGVQETQYFGPGTRLLVL.

The chain combines TRBV5-5 with TRBJ2-1; D not resolved. The CDR3 loop spans 16 amino acids. Trimming removed 1 base at V and 2 bases at J, with 13 bases between. The germline V gene encodes CDR1 SGHKS and CDR2 YYEKEE (reference sequence). CDR3: CASSLLARTAYNEQFF. The CDR3 region has the DNA TGTGCCAGCAGCTTGTTGGCCAGGACGGCCTACAATGAGCAGTTCTTC.

The rearrangement uses TRBV20-1 and TRBJ2-1, with unresolved D. V lost 6 bases and J lost 11, with 14 bases in between. Germline V gene data show CDR1 as DFQATT and CDR2 as SNEGSKA (reference sequence). The CDR3 extends over 11 amino acids. In DNA form, the CDR3 reads TGCAGTGCCAACGGACCGAGCAAGCAGTTCTTC. This translates into CSANGPSKQFF.

The rearrangement uses TRBV12-5 and TRBJ2-7; no firm D call. V lost 5 bases and J lost 6, with 14 bases in between. This CDR3 is built from 13 residues. The germline V gene encodes CDR1 LGHNT and CDR2 FRNRAP. The CDR3 spells CASGPYVSLEQYF. The CDR3 coding sequence is TGTGCTAGTGGTCCGTACGTCTCACTCGAGCAGTACTTC. Variable domain in full (rest from reference TRBV12-5 and TRBJ2-7): DARVTQTPRHKVTEMGQEVTMRCQPILGHNTVFWYRQTMMQGLELLAYFRNRAPLDDSGMPKDRFSAEMPDATLATLKIQPSEPRDSAVYFCASGPYVSLEQYFGPGTRLTVT.

DNA for the CDR3: TGTGCCAGCAGCAACGAGGTCTCCCCTTACGAGCAGTACTTC. Its translation is CASSNEVSPYEQYF. This chain uses TRBV9 with TRBJ2-7; unclear D gene. Germline-derived CDR1 and CDR2 are SGDLS and YYNGEE. V lost 4 bases and J 4 bases, leaving 15 bases between the germline ends. This CDR3 spans 14 amino acids.